The rows below give T cell receptor beta chains drawn from one sample of a study of beta chain features in type 1 diabetes. Profiled with immunoSEQ multiplex PCR; TCRdb holds only in-frame clones, not every one. The sample holds under 90,000 clones, around a third seen once. Sequences were obtained from stem cell memory CD4+ T cells from blood. The origin of the receptors is a woman younger than 30 in good health. Both conserved end residues are part of each CDR3. Fields, in order: D gene, clone size, V gene, J gene, CDR3 DNA, CDR3 protein. D genes are given only for firm matches. Not every row has a clone size; where given, it reads once, few, many or a size class.

-,-,TRBV4-2,TRBJ2-6,TGTGCCAGCAGCCTCCTTGGGGGGAGCTCTGGGGCCAACGTCCTGACTTTC,CASSLLGGSSGANVLTF
-,few,TRBV7-9,TRBJ2-5,TGTGCCAGCAGCGGGGCCGGCGAGACCCAGTACTTC,CASSGAGETQYF
-,-,TRBV27,TRBJ2-4,TGTGCCAGCAGCGGGGTCGGGGCCAAAAACATTCAGTACTTC,CASSGVGAKNIQYF
-,-,TRBV20-1,TRBJ1-1,TGCAGTGCTCGCGAGAACACTGAAGCTTTCTTT,CSARENTEAFF
-,-,TRBV7-9,TRBJ2-3,TGTGCCAGCAGCTTAGGAGGAGGGCTCACAGATACGCAGTATTTT,CASSLGGGLTDTQYF
TRBD1,few,TRBV11-2,TRBJ1-2,TGTGCCAGCAGTTCCCAAAACAGGGGACTTAGCTATGGCTACACCTTC,CASSSQNRGLSYGYTF
TRBD1,-,TRBV6-5,TRBJ2-7,TGTGCCAGCAGTTACTCGGGACAGGGGGGGCACGAGCAGTACTTC,CASSYSGQGGHEQYF
-,few,TRBV4-1,TRBJ1-1,TGCGCCAGCAGCCCCCAGGACAGCCTCCTGAACACTGAAGCTTTCTTT,CASSPQDSLLNTEAFF
-,few,TRBV30,TRBJ2-5,TGTGCCTGGAGCCCAGGACAGTGGGTCCGGGGGACCCAGTACTTC,CAWSPGQWVRGTQYF
-,-,TRBV14,TRBJ2-1,TGTGCCAGCAGCCAAGGGAGGGCCTACAATGAGCAGTTCTTC,CASSQGRAYNEQFF
TRBD1,few,TRBV18,TRBJ2-7,TGTGCCAGCTCAACGGACAGGGCGTCAGGAGCGCAGTACTTC,CASSTDRASGAQYF
TRBD1,-,TRBV2,TRBJ1-2,TGTGCCAGCAGGGACGACAGGGTCGGCTACACCTTC,CASRDDRVGYTF
TRBD1,few,TRBV6-5,TRBJ1-1,TGTGCCAGCAGTTGGCCGGGACAGGGAACGACTGAAGCTTTCTTT,CASSWPGQGTTEAFF
-,once,TRBV5-1,TRBJ1-2,TGCGCCAGCAGCGGCGAAGGGGGGGGAGTGAATGGCTACACCTTC,CASSGEGGGVNGYTF
TRBD2,-,TRBV7-9,TRBJ2-1,TGTGCCAGCAGCTTTAGCGGGGGGCGCAATGAGCAGTTCTTC,CASSFSGGRNEQFF
-,-,TRBV30,TRBJ2-5,TGTGCCTGGAGTCCCTCGGGACTCCTTCAGGGGGCCCAGTACTTC,CAWSPSGLLQGAQYF
-,-,TRBV6-1,TRBJ2-7,TGTGCCAGCAGTGAAACCAGGGGGGCCGAGCAGTACTTC,CASSETRGAEQYF
TRBD1,-,TRBV30,TRBJ1-2,TGTGCCTGGTACGGACAGGAGTGGAATGGCTACACCTTC,CAWYGQEWNGYTF
TRBD1,-,TRBV6-1,TRBJ1-1,TGTGCCAGCCCCAAGGGGGCGGGGGGCACTGAAGCTTTCTTT,CASPKGAGGTEAFF
-,-,TRBV10-3,TRBJ1-4,TGTGCCATCGGGAGGGACGATAATGAAAAACTGTTTTTT,CAIGRDDNEKLFF
TRBD1,few,TRBV11-2,TRBJ2-7,TGTGCCAGCAGATCAATCCGGGACAGCATCTCCTACGAGCAGTACTTC,CASRSIRDSISYEQYF
-,-,TRBV18,TRBJ2-3,TGTGCCAGCTCACCGGGGGCGGGAGTAACAGATACGCAGTATTTT,CASSPGAGVTDTQYF
-,-,TRBV6-6,TRBJ1-1,TGTGCCACCACGAGGGGGTGGAGCACTGAAGCTTTCTTT,CATTRGWSTEAFF
-,-,TRBV18,TRBJ1-1,TGTGCCAGCTCACCACCGAGCCACCCGAACACTGAAGCTTTCTTT,CASSPPSHPNTEAFF
TRBD1,-,TRBV6-1,TRBJ2-7,TGTGCCAGCAGTTCCGGACAGGGGGACTCCTACGAGCAGTACTTC,CASSSGQGDSYEQYF
-,few,TRBV9,TRBJ2-3,TGTGCCAGCAGCTCCAGGAACAGCATACCCACAGATACGCAGTATTTT,CASSSRNSIPTDTQYF
-,few,TRBV7-9,TRBJ2-3,TGTGCCAGCAGCTCGACTAGGGCCAGCACAGATACGCAGTATTTT,CASSSTRASTDTQYF
TRBD1,-,TRBV4-3,TRBJ1-4,TGCGCCAGCAGCCAAGGTGCGGCAGGGGGCGATGAAAAACTGTTTTTT,CASSQGAAGGDEKLFF
-,few,TRBV5-1,TRBJ2-5,TGCGCCAGCAGCCAGCGCAGCCTGGGAGAGACCCAGTACTTC,CASSQRSLGETQYF
-,-,TRBV5-1,TRBJ2-5,TGCGCCAGCAGCTTGGGATTGTCGGGGAATCAAGAGACCCAGTACTTC,CASSLGLSGNQETQYF
-,few,TRBV4-1,TRBJ2-5,TGCGCCAGCAGCCACAGGGCGGGGTGGTGGGAGGGGGGTCAAGAGACCCAGTACTTC,CASSHRAGWWEGGQETQYF
TRBD2,-,TRBV6-1,TRBJ2-1,TGTGCCAGCAGGCCTAGCGGGGTCCTTGATGAGCAGTTCTTC,CASRPSGVLDEQFF
-,-,TRBV7-9,TRBJ1-5,TGTGCCAGCAGCTTAGTAGGGGACAATCAGCCCCAGCATTTT,CASSLVGDNQPQHF
-,-,TRBV7-8,TRBJ1-5,TGTGCCAGCAGCTTAGGTACAGACAATCAGCCCCAGCATTTT,CASSLGTDNQPQHF
-,few,TRBV4-2,TRBJ1-2,TGTGCCAGCAGCCAAGAGAGAGGGAAATTTGGCTACACCTTC,CASSQERGKFGYTF
TRBD1,-,TRBV7-2,TRBJ2-7,TGTGCCAGCAGCCCAGACAGGGTAAGGACCTACGAGCAGTACTTC,CASSPDRVRTYEQYF
-,-,TRBV4-1,TRBJ2-3,TGCGCCAGCAGCCAACTCGGACTGAATTCAGATACGCAGTATTTT,CASSQLGLNSDTQYF
-,-,TRBV2,TRBJ2-5,TGTGCCAGCAGTTCGGACAGCTTACAAGAGACCCAGTACTTC,CASSSDSLQETQYF
TRBD2,-,TRBV6-5,TRBJ2-7,TGTGCCAGCAGTCCCGGGAGGGTGCAGTACTTC,CASSPGRVQYF
-,-,TRBV4-1,TRBJ2-1,TGCGCCAGCAGCAGTCCCCTCTTTAGTGAGCAGTTCTTC,CASSSPLFSEQFF
TRBD1,few,TRBV29-1,TRBJ2-7,TGCAGCGTCGCCGGGACAGGGGCCCGCGAGCAGTACTTC,CSVAGTGAREQYF
-,-,TRBV4-3,TRBJ1-2,TGCGCCAGCAGCCAACCTACAGGGTACGGCTACACCTTC,CASSQPTGYGYTF
-,-,TRBV2,TRBJ2-3,TGTGCCAGCAGTCTCTTACCCGCCGGAGATACGCAGTATTTT,CASSLLPAGDTQYF
TRBD1,many,TRBV28,TRBJ2-7,TGTGCCAGCAGCGGGACAGGCTACGAGCAGTACTTC,CASSGTGYEQYF
-,few,TRBV5-1,TRBJ2-1,TGCGCCAGCAGCGCCTTGGAGGGCCGCAATGAGCAGTTCTTC,CASSALEGRNEQFF
-,-,TRBV7-2,TRBJ1-1,TGTGCCAGCAGCTTAGGAGGACAGATGAACACTGAAGCTTTCTTT,CASSLGGQMNTEAFF
TRBD2,few,TRBV7-2,TRBJ2-7,TGTGCCAGCAGCTTAACCGGAGTAGCGGGAGGGTTAGAGCAGTACTTC,CASSLTGVAGGLEQYF
-,-,TRBV5-6,TRBJ2-3,TGTGCCAGCAGCCAGGACAGTCGCGCGGCCGGGCAGTATTTT,CASSQDSRAAGQYF
-,-,TRBV9,TRBJ1-2,TGTGCCAGCAGCCCCCACACCGGACAGATCTATGGCTACACCTTC,CASSPHTGQIYGYTF
TRBD1,few,TRBV7-2,TRBJ1-1,TGTGCCAGCAGCTTGGGACAGGTCATGAACACTGAAGCTTTCTTT,CASSLGQVMNTEAFF
TRBD1,few,TRBV12-5,TRBJ1-4,TGTGCTAGTGGTCTGACAGGGGGCAGTGAAAAACTGTTTTTT,CASGLTGGSEKLFF
-,-,TRBV6-5,TRBJ2-7,TGTGCCAGCAGCCGCAATCAGGGGTCCTCCTACGAGCAGTACTTC,CASSRNQGSSYEQYF
TRBD2,-,TRBV9,TRBJ2-1,TGTGCCAGCAGCGTAGGTAGCGGGGGGGCCAATGAGCAGTTCTTC,CASSVGSGGANEQFF
-,-,TRBV5-1,TRBJ1-1,TGCGCCAGCAGCTTGAGTTACGGACAGCAGAACACTGAAGCTTTCTTT,CASSLSYGQQNTEAFF
TRBD1,few,TRBV19,TRBJ2-1,TGTGCCACCAAAGAACCCGGGACAGTACTTAATGAGCAGTTCTTC,CATKEPGTVLNEQFF